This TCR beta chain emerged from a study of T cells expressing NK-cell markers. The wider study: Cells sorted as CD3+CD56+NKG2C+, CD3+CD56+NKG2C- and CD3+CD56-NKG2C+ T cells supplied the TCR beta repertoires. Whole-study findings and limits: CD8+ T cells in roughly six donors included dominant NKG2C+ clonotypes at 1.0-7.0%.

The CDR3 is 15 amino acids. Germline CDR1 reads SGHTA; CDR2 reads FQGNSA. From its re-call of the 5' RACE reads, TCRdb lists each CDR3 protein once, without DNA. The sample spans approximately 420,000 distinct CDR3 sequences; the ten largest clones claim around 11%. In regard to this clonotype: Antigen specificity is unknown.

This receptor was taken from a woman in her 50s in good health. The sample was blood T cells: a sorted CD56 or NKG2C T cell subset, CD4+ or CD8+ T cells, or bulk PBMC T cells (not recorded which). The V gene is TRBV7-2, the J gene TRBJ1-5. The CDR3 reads CASSLYGRNNQPQHF.